A single sample gave rise to the 10 T cell receptor beta chains below, sequenced in a study of T cell repertoires in cytomegalovirus infection. TCRdb fed the reads into MiXCR, producing one record per CDR3 protein. The data hold hundreds of thousands of distinct CDR3 sequences, with 8% to 10% observed a single time. The sequenced sample was PBMCs. The origin of the receptors is a human donor in good health (CMV status not recorded). Some clones in this sample may be carry-over from other donors' samples.

This clonotype was seen ten or more times. The chain carries TRBV7-6 and TRBJ2-7; possibly TRBD1 for D (7 bases). The V gene's germline CDR1 is SGHVS and CDR2 FNYEAQ. The CDR3 totals 14 residues. Trimming stripped 1 base from V and 4 bases from J, with 11 bases between. CDR3 residues: CASSLGAGGYEQYV. The DNA for the CDR3 is TGTGCCAGCAGCTTAGGGGCAGGGGGGTACGAGCAGTACGTC.

V and J are TRBV20-1 and TRBJ1-1; D remains unclear. This CDR3 is built from 16 residues. The V and J ends lost 1 base and 0 bases respectively, with 15 bases between them. CDR1 is DFQATT and CDR2 is SNEGSKA in the germline V gene (reference sequence). CDR3 protein: CSARAPGSPLNTEAFF. Here the CDR3 DNA reads TGCAGTGCTAGAGCGCCCGGATCCCCCTTGAACACTGAAGCTTTCTTT.

This clonotype was observed at least ten times. The V and J genes are TRBV19 and TRBJ1-1; D may be TRBD1 (5 bases). This CDR3 has 15 amino acids. Per the germline V gene, CDR1 is LNHDA and CDR2 is SQIVND (reference sequence). Trimming took off 5 bases at V and 0 bases at J, with 13 bases between the two ends. CDR3 coding DNA: TGTGCCAGTAGTTATTTCCAGGGCCTGAACACTGAAGCTTTCTTT. This gives the protein CASSYFQGLNTEAFF.

V usage is TRBV20-1 and J usage is TRBJ1-1; possible D gene TRBD1, 6 bases. V lost 4 bases and J lost 5, with 8 bases in between. This CDR3 comprises 11 residues. The germline V gene has CDR1 DFQATT and CDR2 SNEGSKA (reference sequence). The CDR3 is CSAKGGTEAFF. CDR3 DNA: TGCAGTGCTAAGGGGGGGACTGAAGCTTTCTTT.

This clonotype has ten or more counts. The V call is TRBV5-1, the J call TRBJ1-2; 10 nucleotides line up with TRBD1. Germline CDR1 reads SGHRS; CDR2 reads YFSETQ. V shed 4 bases and J 6 bases; nucleotides not matched to a gene: 6. This CDR3 has 14 amino acids. The CDR3 spells CASSGETGGNGYTF. CDR3 in DNA: TGCGCCAGCAGCGGGGAGACAGGGGGCAATGGCTACACCTTC.

The chain has TRBV5-5 and TRBJ2-2; 8 nucleotides agree with TRBD2. Trimming at V came to 5 bases and at J to 4 bases, leaving 7 bases not matched to a gene. The germline V gene has CDR1 SGHKS and CDR2 YYEKEE (reference sequence). This CDR3 is built from 15 residues. The CDR3 here is CASRRGLVGTGELFF. The CDR3 coding sequence is TGTGCCAGCAGGCGGGGACTAGTGGGCACCGGGGAGCTGTTTTTT.

This clonotype was counted at least ten times. CDR3 sequence: CASSLKGTGGDGTEAFF. The CDR3 nucleotides read TGTGCCAGCAGCTTAAAAGGGACAGGGGGCGACGGGACTGAAGCTTTCTTT. The gene calls are TRBV7-6 and TRBJ1-1, with TRBD1 matching over 12 bases. The CDR3 loop spans 17 amino acids. The V segment lost 2 bases and the J segment 5 bases; nucleotides outside the gene matches: 9. Looked up from germline, CDR1 is SGHVS and CDR2 is FNYEAQ.

The sample holds many counts of this clonotype. The CDR3 here is CASSLGEGAFSSPLHF. DNA for the CDR3: TGTGCCAGCAGCTTAGGGGAGGGGGCGTTCAGTTCACCCCTCCACTTT. The chain uses TRBV7-8 and TRBJ1-6, with TRBD1 identical over 7 bases. In germline, CDR1 is SGHVS, CDR2 FQNEAQ. The CDR3 runs to 16 residues. V lost 1 base, J lost 9 bases, and 9 bases stayed unmatched.

This clonotype was seen at least ten times. DNA of the CDR3: TGCGCCAGCAGAACTGCGGGGTCCCCTAGCACAGATACGCAGTATTTT. The encoded protein is CASRTAGSPSTDTQYF. The chain couples TRBV5-1 to TRBJ2-3; a possible D gene is TRBD2 (6 bases). Trimming took off 5 bases at V and 0 bases at J, with 16 bases between the two ends. CDR3 length: 16 residues. Germline assignment: CDR1 SGHRS and CDR2 YFSETQ.

The chain has TRBV7-9 and TRBJ1-3; D is unresolved. Germline V lookup: CDR1 SEHNR, CDR2 FQNEAQ (reference sequence). The V gene lost 4 bases and the J gene lost 4 bases, with 11 bases spanning the gap. CDR3 length equals 14 residues. DNA of the CDR3: TGTGCCAGCAGCTCCCGGACGATGGGAAACACCATATATTTT. Encoded protein: CASSSRTMGNTIYF.